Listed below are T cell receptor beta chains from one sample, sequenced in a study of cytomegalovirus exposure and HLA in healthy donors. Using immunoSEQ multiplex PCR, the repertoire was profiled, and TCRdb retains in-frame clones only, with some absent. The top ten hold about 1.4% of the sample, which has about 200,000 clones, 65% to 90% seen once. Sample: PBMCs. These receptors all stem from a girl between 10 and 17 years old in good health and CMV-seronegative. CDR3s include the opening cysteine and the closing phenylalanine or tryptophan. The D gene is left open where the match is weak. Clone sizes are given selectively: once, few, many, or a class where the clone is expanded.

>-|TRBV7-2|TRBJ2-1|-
TGTGCCAGCAGCTATAGGGGGGGGTCCCTTTACAATGAGCAGTTCTTC
CASSYRGGSLYNEQFF
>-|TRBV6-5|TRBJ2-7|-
TGTGCCAGCAGACTCGGAACAGACGAGCAGTACTTC
CASRLGTDEQYF
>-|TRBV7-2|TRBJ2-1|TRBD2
TGTGCCAGCACCTCGGGAGGGAGGATTGGTAATGAGCAGTTCTTC
CASTSGGRIGNEQFF
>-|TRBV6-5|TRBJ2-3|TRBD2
TGTGCCAGCAGCGGACTAGCGGGGGGAGAGACGCAGTATTTT
CASSGLAGGETQYF
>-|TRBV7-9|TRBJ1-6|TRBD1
TGTGCCAGCAGCTTAGGACAGGGAGAGTCACCCCTCCACTTT
CASSLGQGESPLHF
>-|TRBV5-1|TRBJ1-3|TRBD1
TGCGCCAGCAGCCCTGGGACAGGGGGGACTGGAAACACCATATATTTT
CASSPGTGGTGNTIYF
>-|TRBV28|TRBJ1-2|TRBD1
TGTGCCAGCAGTTCCGACAGGGCGAGCGGCTACACCTTC
CASSSDRASGYTF
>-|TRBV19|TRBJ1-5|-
TGTGCCAGTACAGACAGGCCAGTGGGTAGCAATCAGCCCCAGCATTTT
CASTDRPVGSNQPQHF
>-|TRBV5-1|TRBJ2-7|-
TGCGCCAGCAGTAACGGGGTCGACTACGAGCAGTACTTC
CASSNGVDYEQYF
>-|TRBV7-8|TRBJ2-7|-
TGTGCCAGCAGCTTAGGGGCGGGGGCGGGGGAGCAGTACTTC
CASSLGAGAGEQYF
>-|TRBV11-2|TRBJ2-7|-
TGTGCCAGCAGCTTAAGATTAGCTCTCTCCTACGAGCAGTACTTC
CASSLRLALSYEQYF
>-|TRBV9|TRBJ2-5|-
TGTGCCAGCAGCGAACAGGGTCGCCCGGGCGGGGAGACCCAGTACTTC
CASSEQGRPGGETQYF
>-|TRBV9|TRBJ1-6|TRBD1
TGTGCCAGCAGCGTAACAGGGGACCCCTCTAATTCACCCCTCCACTTT
CASSVTGDPSNSPLHF
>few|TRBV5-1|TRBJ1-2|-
TGCGCCAGCAGCCGAATTGAGGCCTTCTATGGCTACACCTTC
CASSRIEAFYGYTF
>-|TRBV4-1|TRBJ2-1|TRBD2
TGCGCCAGCAGCCATTTAAGCGGGGGATACTACAATGAGCAGTTCTTC
CASSHLSGGYYNEQFF
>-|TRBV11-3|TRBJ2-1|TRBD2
TGTGCCAGCAGCGATACCTCTGGCGGGGGCTCCTACAATGAGCAGTTCTTC
CASSDTSGGGSYNEQFF
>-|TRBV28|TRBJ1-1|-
TGTGCCAGCAGTTTCAGGGTAAGCACTGAAGCTTTCTTT
CASSFRVSTEAFF
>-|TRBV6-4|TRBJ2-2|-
TGTGCCAGCAGTGAGCAGGGATCGGACACCGGGGAGCTGTTTTTT
CASSEQGSDTGELFF
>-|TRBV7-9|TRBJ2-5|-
TGTTCCAGCAGCCCACTAGAGGAGACCCAGTACTTC
CSSSPLEETQYF
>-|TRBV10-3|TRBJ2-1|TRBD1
TGTGCCATCAGCGTGAGGGGACAGCCATACAATGAGCAGTTCTTC
CAISVRGQPYNEQFF
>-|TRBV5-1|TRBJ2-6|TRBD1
TGCGCCAGCAGCTCAGCAGGGGGCTCTGGGGCCAACGTCCTGACTTTC
CASSSAGGSGANVLTF
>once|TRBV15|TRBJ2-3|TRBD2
TGTGCCACCAGCAGGGCGAGGGGGACTAGCGGGTCAACCGGGATCCCAGATACGCAGTATTTT
CATSRARGTSGSTGIPDTQYF
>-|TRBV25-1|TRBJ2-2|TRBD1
TGTGCCAGCAGTGTAGGGACAGGGGCGAACACCGGGGAGCTGTTTTTT
CASSVGTGANTGELFF
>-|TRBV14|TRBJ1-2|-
TGTGCCAGCAGCCAGCAGGGGAACTATGGCTACACCTTC
CASSQQGNYGYTF
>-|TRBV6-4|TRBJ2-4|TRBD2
TGTGCCCGAAGACTAGCGGGGGGGATCGCCAAAAACATTCAGTACTTC
CARRLAGGIAKNIQYF
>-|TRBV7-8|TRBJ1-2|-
TGTGCCAGCAGCCCTTTCCTTTCTGGGACGGGGGATAACTATGGCTACACCTTC
CASSPFLSGTGDNYGYTF
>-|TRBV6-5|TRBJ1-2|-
TGTGCCAGCAGTCCCATTGAGCATACTAACTATGGCTACACCTTC
CASSPIEHTNYGYTF
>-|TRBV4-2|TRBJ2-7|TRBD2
TGTGCCAGCAGCCAAGAACTAGCGGGAAACTACGAGCAGTACTTC
CASSQELAGNYEQYF
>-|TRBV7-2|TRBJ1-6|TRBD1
TGTGCCAGCAGCCCCTCTGGGACAGGTTTCAGCTCCTATAATTCACCCCTCCACTTT
CASSPSGTGFSSYNSPLHF
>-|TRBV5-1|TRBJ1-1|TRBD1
TGCGCCAGCAGCTTCACGGACAGGGAGGTCACTGAAGCTTTCTTT
CASSFTDREVTEAFF
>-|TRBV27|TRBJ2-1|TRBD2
TGTGCCAGCAGTCCGACCCCAGGGAGGGCTGAGCAGTTCTTC
CASSPTPGRAEQFF
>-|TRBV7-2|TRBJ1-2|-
TGTGCCAGCAGCGCAGAGGCCTATGGCTACACCTTC
CASSAEAYGYTF
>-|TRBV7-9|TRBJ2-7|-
TGTGCCAGCAGCTGGCAGGGGCCGGACTACGAGCAGTACTTC
CASSWQGPDYEQYF
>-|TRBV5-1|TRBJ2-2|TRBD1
TGCGCCAGCAGCTTGGACGTGACAGGGGTAACCGGGGAGCTGTTTTTT
CASSLDVTGVTGELFF
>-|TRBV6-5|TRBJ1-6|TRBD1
TGTGCCAGCAGTTCGACAGGGAAGAATTCACCCCTCCACTTT
CASSSTGKNSPLHF
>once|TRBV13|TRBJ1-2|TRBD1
TGTGCCAGCAGTTTACAGGGGAGTGTCAACTATGGCTACACCTTC
CASSLQGSVNYGYTF
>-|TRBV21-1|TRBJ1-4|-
TGTGCCAGCAGCCCACCGGGACAGGGGGCTAGGGCAACTAATGAAAAACTGTTTTTT
CASSPPGQGARATNEKLFF
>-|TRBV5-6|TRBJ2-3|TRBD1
TGTGCCAGCAGCTTGCAGGGGGCTGATACGCAGTATTTT
CASSLQGADTQYF
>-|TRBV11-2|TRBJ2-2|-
TGTGCCAGCAGCGTCGACTCCACCGGGGAGCTGTTTTTT
CASSVDSTGELFF
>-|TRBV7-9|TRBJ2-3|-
TGTGCCAGCAGCTCCCCGTTGAGCACAGATACGCAGTATTTT
CASSSPLSTDTQYF
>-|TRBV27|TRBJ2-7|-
TGTGCCAGCAGTTTATCGCCGGGATGGGGCTACGAGCAGTACTTC
CASSLSPGWGYEQYF
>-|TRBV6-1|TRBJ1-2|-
TGTGCCAGCAGTCTCCCCTATGGCTACACCTTC
CASSLPYGYTF
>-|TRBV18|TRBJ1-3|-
TGTGCCAGCTCACCTCTCCCGGGAGCCGAGAAAAACACCATATATTTT
CASSPLPGAEKNTIYF
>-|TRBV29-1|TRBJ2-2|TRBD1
TGCAGCGCGACAGGGGCATCGAACACCGGGGAGCTGTTTTTT
CSATGASNTGELFF
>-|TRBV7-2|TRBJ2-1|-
TGTGCCAGCAGCTTAAAGGGAGCATACAATGAGCAGTTCTTC
CASSLKGAYNEQFF
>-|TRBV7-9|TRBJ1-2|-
TGTGCCAGCGTTGAGCGGGGGGATGGCTACACCTTC
CASVERGDGYTF
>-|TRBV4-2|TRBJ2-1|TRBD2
TGTGCCAGCAGCACCCAAACTAGCGGGGGGGCCAATGAGCAGTTCTTC
CASSTQTSGGANEQFF
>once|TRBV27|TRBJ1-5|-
TGTGCCAGCAGTTTCCAGGGGCCTAATCAGCCCCAGCATTTT
CASSFQGPNQPQHF